The clone carrying this T cell receptor (beta chain) has more than one count but fewer than ten. The sample originates from a study of T-cell memory formation after mild COVID-19. Study-level information: Largely donor-specific TCR clusters were found.

Constant-segment primers and 5'RACE yielded cDNA libraries for TCR alpha and TCR beta, each carrying sample barcodes and UMIs. TCRdb used MiXCR to reprocess the 5' RACE reads, holding one entry per CDR3 protein. This sample has about 290,000 distinct CDR3 sequences; more than 15% occur once, and the top ten carry more than 20%. Germline V CDR1 and CDR2: SGHRS, YFSETQ. J was trimmed by 2 bases and V by 3 bases; bases with no gene match: 16. The CDR3 runs 19 residues. The receptor was derived from a man aged 18-30 years who had mild COVID-19 (a few samples of this study predate the infection). Cell type and time point are not known. The sequencing sample was made of PBMCs or a T cell subset sorted from them (not recorded which). The chain is built from TRBV5-1 and TRBJ2-1, with TRBD2 identical over 8 bases. Written as DNA, the CDR3 is TGCGCCAGCAGCTCCCTAGCGGGCTCAGCAGTTCACACCTACAATGAGCAGTTCTTC. The encoded protein is CASSSLAGSAVHTYNEQFF.